This T cell receptor (beta chain) was sequenced in a study of spatial heterogeneity in lung cancer. For the study at large: The average count in raw reads for each unique TCR and UMI combination exceeded 9.5 appearances.

V lost 1 base and J lost 4; bases outside the gene matches: 6. Germline V gene sequence: CDR1 GTSNPN, CDR2 SVGIG (reference sequence). The CDR3 spans 15 residues. A few counts support this clonotype. Its specificity is unknown. Findings and limits, study-wide: Resection saw ubiquitous expanded tumor TCRs appear in blood more than follow-up did.

Specified time point: sample taken at primary tumor resection. TCRs were sequenced from unsorted whole RNA of tumor, nontumor lung or PBMC. The donor group consisted of roughly 70 patients who had untreated, early-stage non-small cell lung cancer. A single record per CDR3 protein comes from TCRdb applying MiXCR to the 5' RACE reads. Of around 92,000 distinct CDR3 sequences in the sample, roughly 12% are singletons; the top ten hold under 50%. This TCR derives from a male donor with early-stage non-small cell lung cancer. The source material was PBMCs, sampled at surgery. The rearrangement uses TRBV30 and TRBJ1-5; 8 nucleotides align to TRBD1. The CDR3: CAWSDQDRVNQPQHF. The CDR3 nucleotides read TGTGCCTGGAGTGACCAGGACAGGGTAAATCAGCCCCAGCATTTT.